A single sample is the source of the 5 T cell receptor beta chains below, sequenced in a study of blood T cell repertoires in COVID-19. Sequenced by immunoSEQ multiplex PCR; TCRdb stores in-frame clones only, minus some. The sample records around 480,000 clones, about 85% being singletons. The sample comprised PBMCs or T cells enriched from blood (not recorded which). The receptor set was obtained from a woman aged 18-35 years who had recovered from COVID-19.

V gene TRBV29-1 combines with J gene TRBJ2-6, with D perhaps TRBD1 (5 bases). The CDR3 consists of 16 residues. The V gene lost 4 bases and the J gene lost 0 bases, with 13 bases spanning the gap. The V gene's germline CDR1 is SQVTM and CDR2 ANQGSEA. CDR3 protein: CSVGGRGLSGANVLTF. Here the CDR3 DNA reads TGCAGCGTTGGAGGTAGGGGCCTCTCTGGGGCCAACGTCCTGACTTTC.

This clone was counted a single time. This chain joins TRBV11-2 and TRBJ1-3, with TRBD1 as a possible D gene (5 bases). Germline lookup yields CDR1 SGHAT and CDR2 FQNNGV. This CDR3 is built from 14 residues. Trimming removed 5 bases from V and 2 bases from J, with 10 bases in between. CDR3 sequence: CASSKGQAGNTIYF. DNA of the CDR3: TGTGCCAGCAGCAAAGGACAAGCTGGAAACACCATATATTTT. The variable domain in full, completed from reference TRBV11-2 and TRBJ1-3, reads EAGVAQSPRYKIIEKRQSVAFWCNPISGHATLYWYQQILGQGPKLLIQFQNNGVVDDSQLPKDRFSAERLKGVDSTLKIQPAKLEDSAVYLCASSKGQAGNTIYFGEGSWLTVV.

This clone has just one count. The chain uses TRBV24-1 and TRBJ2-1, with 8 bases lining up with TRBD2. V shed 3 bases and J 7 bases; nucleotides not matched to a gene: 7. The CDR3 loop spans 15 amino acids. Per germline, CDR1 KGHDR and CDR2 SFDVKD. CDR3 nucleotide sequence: TGTGCCACCAGTGATCGGGGGGGATTAGTAAATGAGCAGTTCTTC. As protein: CATSDRGGLVNEQFF.

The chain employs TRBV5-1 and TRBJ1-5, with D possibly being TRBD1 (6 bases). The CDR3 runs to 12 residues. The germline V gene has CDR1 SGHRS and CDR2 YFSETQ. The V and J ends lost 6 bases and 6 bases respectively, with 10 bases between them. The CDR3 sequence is CASIGGCQPQHF. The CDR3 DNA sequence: TGCGCCAGCATAGGGGGATGTCAGCCCCAGCATTTT.

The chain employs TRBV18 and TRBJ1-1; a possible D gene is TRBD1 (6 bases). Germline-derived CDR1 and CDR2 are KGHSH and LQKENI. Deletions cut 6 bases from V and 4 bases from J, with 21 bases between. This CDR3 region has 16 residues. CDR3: CASSKSREGGSTEAFF. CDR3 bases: TGTGCCAGCTCTAAGAGCCGGGAGGGGGGAAGCACTGAAGCTTTCTTT. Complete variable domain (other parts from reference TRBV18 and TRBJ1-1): NAGVMQNPRHLVRRRGQEARLRCSPMKGHSHVYWYRQLPEEGLKFMVYLQKENIIDESGMPKERFSAEFPKEGPSILRIQQVVRGDSAAYFCASSKSREGGSTEAFFGQGTRLTVV.